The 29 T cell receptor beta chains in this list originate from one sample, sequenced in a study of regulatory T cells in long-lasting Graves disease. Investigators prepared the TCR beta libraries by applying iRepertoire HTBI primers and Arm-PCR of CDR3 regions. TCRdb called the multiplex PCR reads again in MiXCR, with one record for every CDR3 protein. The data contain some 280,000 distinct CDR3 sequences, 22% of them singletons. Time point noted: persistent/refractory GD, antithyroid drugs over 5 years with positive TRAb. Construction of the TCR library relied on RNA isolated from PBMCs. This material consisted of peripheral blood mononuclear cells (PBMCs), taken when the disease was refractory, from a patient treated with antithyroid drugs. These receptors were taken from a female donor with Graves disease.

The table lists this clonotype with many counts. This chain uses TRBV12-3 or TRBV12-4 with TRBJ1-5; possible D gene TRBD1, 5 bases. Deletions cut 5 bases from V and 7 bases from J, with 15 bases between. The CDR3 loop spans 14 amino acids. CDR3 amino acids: CASSGAFSNQPQHF. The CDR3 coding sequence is TGTGCCAGCAGTGGGGCGTTTTCGAACCAGCCCCAGCATTTT.

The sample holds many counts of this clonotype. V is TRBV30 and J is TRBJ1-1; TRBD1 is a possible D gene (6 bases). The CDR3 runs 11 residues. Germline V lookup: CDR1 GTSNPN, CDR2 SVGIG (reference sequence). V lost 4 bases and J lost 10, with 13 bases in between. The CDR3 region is CAWTAGALAFF. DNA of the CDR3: TGTGCCTGGACCGCAGGGGCATTAGCTTTCTTT.

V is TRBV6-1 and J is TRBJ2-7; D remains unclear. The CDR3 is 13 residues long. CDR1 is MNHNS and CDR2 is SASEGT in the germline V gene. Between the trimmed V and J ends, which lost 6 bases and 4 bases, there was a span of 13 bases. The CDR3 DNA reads TGTGCCAGCAGAGAGGCAGGATTGTACGAGCAGTACTTC. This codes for CASREAGLYEQYF.

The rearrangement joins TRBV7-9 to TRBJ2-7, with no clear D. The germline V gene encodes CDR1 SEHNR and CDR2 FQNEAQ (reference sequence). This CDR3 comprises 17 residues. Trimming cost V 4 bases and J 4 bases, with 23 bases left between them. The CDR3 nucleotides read TGTGCCAGCAGCTATACCTCCTCCGGGTGGAAGATTTACGAGCAGTACTTC. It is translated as CASSYTSSGWKIYEQYF.

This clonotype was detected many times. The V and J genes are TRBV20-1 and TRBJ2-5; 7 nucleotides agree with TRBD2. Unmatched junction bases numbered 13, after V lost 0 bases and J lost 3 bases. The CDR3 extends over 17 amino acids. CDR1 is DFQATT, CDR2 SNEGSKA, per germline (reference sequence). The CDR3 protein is CSARDPGALAQEETQYF. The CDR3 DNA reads TGCAGTGCTAGAGACCCCGGGGCACTAGCGCAGGAAGAGACCCAGTACTTC.

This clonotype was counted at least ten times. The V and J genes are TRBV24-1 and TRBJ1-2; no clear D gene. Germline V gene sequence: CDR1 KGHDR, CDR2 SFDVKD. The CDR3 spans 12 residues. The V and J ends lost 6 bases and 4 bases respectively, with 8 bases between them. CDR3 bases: TGTGCCACCAGTAAGGAGCCCTATGGCTACACCTTC. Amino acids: CATSKEPYGYTF.

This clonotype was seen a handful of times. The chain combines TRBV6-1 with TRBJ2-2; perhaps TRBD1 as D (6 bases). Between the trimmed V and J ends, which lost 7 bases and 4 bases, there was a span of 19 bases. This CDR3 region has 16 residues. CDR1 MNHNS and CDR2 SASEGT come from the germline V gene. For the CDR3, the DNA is TGTGCCAGCAATCGGTTGGCAGGGACACCCACCGGGGAGCTGTTTTTT. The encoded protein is CASNRLAGTPTGELFF.

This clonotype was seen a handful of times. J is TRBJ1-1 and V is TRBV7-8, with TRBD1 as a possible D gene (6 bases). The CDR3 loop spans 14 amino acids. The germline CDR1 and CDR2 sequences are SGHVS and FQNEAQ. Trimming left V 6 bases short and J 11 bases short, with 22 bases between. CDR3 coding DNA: TGTGCCAGCAGGCACACGTCCGGAAAGGGGGGGGCTTTCTTT. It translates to CASRHTSGKGGAFF.

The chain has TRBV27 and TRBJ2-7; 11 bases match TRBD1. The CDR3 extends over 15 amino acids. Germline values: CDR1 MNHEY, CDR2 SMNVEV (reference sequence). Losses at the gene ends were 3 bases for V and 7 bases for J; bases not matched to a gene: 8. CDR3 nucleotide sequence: TGTGCCAGCAGTTTGGCGGGACAGGGGGTAAGGGAGCAGTACTTC. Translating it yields CASSLAGQGVREQYF.

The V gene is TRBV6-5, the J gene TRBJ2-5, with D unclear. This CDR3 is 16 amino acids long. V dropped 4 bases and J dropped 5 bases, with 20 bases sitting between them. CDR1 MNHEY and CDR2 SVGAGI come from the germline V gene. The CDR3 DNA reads TGTGCCAGCAGTTCAGTAGAGGCCCACGCCGAGGAGACCCAGTACTTC. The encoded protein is CASSSVEAHAEETQYF.

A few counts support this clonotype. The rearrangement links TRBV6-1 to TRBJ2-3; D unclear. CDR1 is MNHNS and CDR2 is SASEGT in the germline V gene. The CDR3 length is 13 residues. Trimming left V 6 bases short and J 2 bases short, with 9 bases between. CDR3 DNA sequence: TGTGCCAGCAGCTCGAAAACCACAGATACGCAGTATTTT. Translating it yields CASSSKTTDTQYF.

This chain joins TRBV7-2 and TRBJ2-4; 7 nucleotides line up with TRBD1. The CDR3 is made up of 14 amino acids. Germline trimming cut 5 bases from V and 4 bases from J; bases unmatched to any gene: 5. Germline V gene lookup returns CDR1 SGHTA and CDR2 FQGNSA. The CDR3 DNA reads TGTGCCAGCAGCCCAGGGGGTACGAAAAACATTCAGTACTTC. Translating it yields CASSPGGTKNIQYF.

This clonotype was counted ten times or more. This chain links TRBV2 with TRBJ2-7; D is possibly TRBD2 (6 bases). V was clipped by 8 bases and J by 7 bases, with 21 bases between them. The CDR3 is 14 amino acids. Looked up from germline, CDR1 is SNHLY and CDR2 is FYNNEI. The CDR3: CASDDGGRSGEQYF. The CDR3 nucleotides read TGTGCCAGCGATGACGGGGGACGGAGCGGGGAGCAGTACTTC.

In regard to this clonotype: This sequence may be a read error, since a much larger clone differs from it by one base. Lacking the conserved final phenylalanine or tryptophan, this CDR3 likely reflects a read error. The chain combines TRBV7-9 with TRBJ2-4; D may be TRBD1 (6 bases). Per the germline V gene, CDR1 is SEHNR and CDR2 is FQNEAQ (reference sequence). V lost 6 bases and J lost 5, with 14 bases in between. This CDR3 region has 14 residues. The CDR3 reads CASRDGTRQNIQYL. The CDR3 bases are TGTGCCAGCAGGGACGGGACAAGACAAAACATTCAGTACTTA.

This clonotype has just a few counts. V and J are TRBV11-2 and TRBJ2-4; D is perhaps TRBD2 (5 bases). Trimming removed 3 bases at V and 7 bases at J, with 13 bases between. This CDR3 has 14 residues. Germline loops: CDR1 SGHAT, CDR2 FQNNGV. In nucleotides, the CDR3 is TGTGCCAGCAGCTTGAGTGGGAGTGGGAACATTCAGTACTTC. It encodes CASSLSGSGNIQYF.

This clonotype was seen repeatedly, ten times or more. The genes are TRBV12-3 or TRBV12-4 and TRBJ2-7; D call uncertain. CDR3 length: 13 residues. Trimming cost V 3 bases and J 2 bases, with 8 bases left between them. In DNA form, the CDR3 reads TGTGCCAGCAGTTTCGCAGAAACCTACGAGCAGTACTTC. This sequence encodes CASSFAETYEQYF.

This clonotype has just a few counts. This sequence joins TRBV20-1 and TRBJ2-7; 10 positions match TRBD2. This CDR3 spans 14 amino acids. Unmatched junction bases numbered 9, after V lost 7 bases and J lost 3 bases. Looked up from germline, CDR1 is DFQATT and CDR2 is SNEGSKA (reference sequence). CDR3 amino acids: CSVDLSGRSYEQYF. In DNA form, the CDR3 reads TGCAGTGTCGACCTTAGCGGGAGGAGCTACGAGCAGTACTTC.

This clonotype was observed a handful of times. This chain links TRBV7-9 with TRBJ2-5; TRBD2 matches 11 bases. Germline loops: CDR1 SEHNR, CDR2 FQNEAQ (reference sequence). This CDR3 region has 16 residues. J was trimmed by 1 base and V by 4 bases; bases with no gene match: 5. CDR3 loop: CASSSLSGRAQETQYF. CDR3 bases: TGTGCCAGCAGCTCCCTTAGCGGGAGGGCCCAAGAGACCCAGTACTTC.

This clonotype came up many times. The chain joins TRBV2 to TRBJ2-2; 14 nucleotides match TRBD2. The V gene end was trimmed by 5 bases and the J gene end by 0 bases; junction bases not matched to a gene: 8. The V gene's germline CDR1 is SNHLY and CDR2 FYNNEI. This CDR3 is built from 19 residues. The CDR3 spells CASSFGGLAGVPNTGELFF. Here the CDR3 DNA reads TGTGCCAGCAGTTTTGGGGGACTAGCGGGAGTCCCGAACACCGGGGAGCTGTTTTTT.

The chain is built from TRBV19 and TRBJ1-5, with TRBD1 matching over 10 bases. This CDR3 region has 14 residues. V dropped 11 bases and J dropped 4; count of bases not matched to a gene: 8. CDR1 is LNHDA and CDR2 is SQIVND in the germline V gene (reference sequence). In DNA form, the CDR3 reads TGTGCCTGCCAAGGGACAGGGGTGAATCAGCCCCAGCATTTT. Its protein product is CACQGTGVNQPQHF.

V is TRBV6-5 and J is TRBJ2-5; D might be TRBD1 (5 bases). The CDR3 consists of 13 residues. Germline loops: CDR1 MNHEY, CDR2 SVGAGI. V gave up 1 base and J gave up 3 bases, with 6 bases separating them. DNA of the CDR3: TGTGCCAGCAGTTACTTACAGGAAGAGACCCAGTACTTC. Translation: CASSYLQEETQYF.

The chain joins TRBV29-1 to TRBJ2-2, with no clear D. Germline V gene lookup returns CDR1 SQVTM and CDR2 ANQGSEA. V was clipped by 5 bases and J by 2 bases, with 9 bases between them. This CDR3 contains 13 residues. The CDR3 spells CSVKWRNTGELFF. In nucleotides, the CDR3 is TGCAGCGTTAAGTGGAGAAACACCGGGGAGCTGTTTTTT.

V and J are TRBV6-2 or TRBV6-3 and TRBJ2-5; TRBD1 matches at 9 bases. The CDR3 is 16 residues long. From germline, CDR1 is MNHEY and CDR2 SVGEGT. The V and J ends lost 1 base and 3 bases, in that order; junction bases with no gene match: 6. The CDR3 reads CASSYLGRDREETQYF. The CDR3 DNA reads TGTGCCAGCAGTTACTTAGGCCGGGACAGGGAAGAGACCCAGTACTTC.

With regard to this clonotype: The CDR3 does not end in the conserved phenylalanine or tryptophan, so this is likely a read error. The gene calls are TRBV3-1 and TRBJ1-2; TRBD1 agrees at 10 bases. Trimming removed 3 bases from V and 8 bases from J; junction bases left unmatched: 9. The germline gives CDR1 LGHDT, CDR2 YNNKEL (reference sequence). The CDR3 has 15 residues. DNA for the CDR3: TGTGCCAGCAGCCACTGGGACAGGGGTTTCCTCGGCTACACCTCC. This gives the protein CASSHWDRGFLGYTS.

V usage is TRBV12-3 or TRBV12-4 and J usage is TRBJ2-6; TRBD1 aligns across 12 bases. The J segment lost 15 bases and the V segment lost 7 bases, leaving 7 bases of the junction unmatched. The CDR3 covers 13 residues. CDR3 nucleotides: TGTGCCAGCACCTCCGGGACAGGGGGCCCCCTGACTTTC. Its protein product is CASTSGTGGPLTF.

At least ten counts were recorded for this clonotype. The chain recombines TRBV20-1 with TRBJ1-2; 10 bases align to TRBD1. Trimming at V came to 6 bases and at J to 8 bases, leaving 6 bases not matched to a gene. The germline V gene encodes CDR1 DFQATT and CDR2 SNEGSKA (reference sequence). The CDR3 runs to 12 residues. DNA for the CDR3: TGCAGTGCGAGGACAGGGGGGGAAGGCTACACCTTC. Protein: CSARTGGEGYTF.

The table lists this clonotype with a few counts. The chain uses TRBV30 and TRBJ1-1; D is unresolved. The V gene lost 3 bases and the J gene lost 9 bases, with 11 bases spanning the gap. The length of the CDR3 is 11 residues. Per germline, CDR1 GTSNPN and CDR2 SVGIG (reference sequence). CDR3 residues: CAWRPSEQAFF. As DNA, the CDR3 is TGTGCCTGGAGACCGTCTGAACAAGCTTTCTTT. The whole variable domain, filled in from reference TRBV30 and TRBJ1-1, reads SQTIHQWPATLVQPVGSPLSLECTVEGTSNPNLYWYRQAAGRGLQLLFYSVGIGQISSEVPQNLSASRPQDRQFILSSKKLLLSDSGFYLCAWRPSEQAFFGQGTRLTVV.

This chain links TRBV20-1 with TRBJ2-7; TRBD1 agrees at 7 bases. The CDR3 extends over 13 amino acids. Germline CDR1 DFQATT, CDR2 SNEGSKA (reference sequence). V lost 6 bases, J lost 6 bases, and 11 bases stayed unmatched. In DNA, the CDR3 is TGCAGTGCACTCCGGACAGGTGAAGGCGAGCAGTACTTC. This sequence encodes CSALRTGEGEQYF.

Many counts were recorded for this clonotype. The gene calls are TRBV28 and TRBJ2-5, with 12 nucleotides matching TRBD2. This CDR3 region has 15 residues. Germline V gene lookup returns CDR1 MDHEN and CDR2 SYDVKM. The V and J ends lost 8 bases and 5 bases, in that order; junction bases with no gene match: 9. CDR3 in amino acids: CASLAGGRPGETQYF. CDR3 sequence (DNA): TGTGCCAGCCTAGCGGGAGGGCGACCAGGGGAGACCCAGTACTTC.